This paragraph reports one T cell receptor beta chain. The antigen remains undetermined. Trimming pared 5 bases from V and 3 bases from J, leaving 20 bases between. CDR3 length: 16 residues. Germline values: CDR1 LNHDA, CDR2 SQIVND (reference sequence). This record comes from a study of shared clonotypes between healthy human individuals. Study information: Each donor contributed plates that comprised three CD4 naive, three CD4 memory, two CD8 naive and one CD8 memory. Whole-study findings and limits: Naive CD4 clonotype sharing across four donors was about 5%. Rarefaction exposed incomplete sorted-subset sequencing despite large depth.

Only in-frame clones appear in the TCRdb table, and some are missing; sequencing was by immunoSEQ multiplex PCR. The sample carries 1.6 million or so clones, approximately 98.5% recorded once. The V call is TRBV19, the J call TRBJ2-7; no reliable D call. The receptor's source is a man younger than 40 in good health. Material: naive CD4+ T cells sorted from blood. Subset noted: CD45RA+ positively selected. The CDR3 DNA follows: TGTGCCAGTAGTCCTGGCCCCGGTGGCAGCCACTACGAGCAGTACTTC. Its translation is CASSPGPGGSHYEQYF.